The following is a T cell receptor beta chain sequence with its context. Its cognate antigen has yet to be identified. No base-level quality is on record; no much larger clone is a single base apart. This sample was included in a study of control samples from healthy donors and cancer patients (dated by TCRdb to 2018 to 2021). A distance of 8 bases separates the germline ends of V and J, which lose 4 bases and 0 bases respectively. From the cysteine up to the phenylalanine, the CDR3 has a length of 14 residues. The DNA shown is the 42-base CDR3, in frame from base 1. The germline V gene yields LGHNA for CDR1 and YNFKEQ for CDR2. The library was generated by the immunoSEQ multiplex PCR assay. TCRdb obtained this table from immuneACCESS and retained in-frame rearrangements with V and J assigned. These tables miss some clones; where compared with another copy, unresolved V genes account for less than half of the shortfall, and the remainder is unexplained. Recorded for this sample are about 44,000 clones; around 87% of them occurred a single time. The ten biggest clones cover 10% of the sample.

Input material: PBMCs. The sequence was obtained from a woman aged 60-75 years with lung cancer. The sequence joins TRBV4-2 to TRBJ2-3; no D segment can be confidently identified. The nucleotides read TGTGCCAGCAGCCTACCGGAAAGCACAGATACGCAGTATTTT. Its amino acids are CASSLPESTDTQYF.